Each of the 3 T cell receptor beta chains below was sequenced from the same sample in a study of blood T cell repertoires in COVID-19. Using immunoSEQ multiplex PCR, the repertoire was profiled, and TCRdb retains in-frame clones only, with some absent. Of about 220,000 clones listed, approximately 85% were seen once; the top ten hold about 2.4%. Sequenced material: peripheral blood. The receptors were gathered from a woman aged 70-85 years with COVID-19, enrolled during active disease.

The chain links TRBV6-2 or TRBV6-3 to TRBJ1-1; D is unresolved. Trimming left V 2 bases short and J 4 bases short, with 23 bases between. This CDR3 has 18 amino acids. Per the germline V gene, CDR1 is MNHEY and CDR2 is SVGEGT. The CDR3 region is CASSYRVYKQSLPTEAFF. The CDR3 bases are TGTGCCAGCAGTTACCGCGTCTACAAACAGTCCCTCCCCACTGAAGCTTTCTTT.

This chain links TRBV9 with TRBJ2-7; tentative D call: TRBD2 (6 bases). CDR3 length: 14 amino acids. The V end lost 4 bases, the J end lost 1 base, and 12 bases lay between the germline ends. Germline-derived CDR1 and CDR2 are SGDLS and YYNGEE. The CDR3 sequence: CASSLGGQSYEQYF. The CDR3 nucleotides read TGTGCCAGCAGCCTAGGAGGGCAGTCCTACGAGCAGTACTTC.

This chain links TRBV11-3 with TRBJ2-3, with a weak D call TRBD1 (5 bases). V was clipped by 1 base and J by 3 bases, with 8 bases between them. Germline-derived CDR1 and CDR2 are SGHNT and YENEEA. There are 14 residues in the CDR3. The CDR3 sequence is CASSLVGATDTQYF. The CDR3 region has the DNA TGTGCCAGCAGCTTAGTAGGGGCAACAGATACGCAGTATTTT.